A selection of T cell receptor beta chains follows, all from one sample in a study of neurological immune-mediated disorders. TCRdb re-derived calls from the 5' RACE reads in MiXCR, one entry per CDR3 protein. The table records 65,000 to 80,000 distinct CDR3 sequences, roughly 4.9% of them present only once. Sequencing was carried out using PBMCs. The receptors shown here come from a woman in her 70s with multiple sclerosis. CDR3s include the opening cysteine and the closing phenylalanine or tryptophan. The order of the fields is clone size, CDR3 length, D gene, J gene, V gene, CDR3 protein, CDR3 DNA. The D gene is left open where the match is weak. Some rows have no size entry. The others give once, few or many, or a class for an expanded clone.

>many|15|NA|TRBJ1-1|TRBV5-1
CASSFESGLNTEAFF
TGCGCCAGCAGCTTCGAGTCAGGGTTGAACACTGAAGCTTTCTTT
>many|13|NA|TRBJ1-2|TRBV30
CAWSRQGPRGYTF
TGTGCCTGGAGTCGGCAGGGACCAAGGGGCTACACCTTC
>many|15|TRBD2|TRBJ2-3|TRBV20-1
CSARRELFRTDTQYF
TGCAGTGCTAGGCGGGAGCTTTTTCGCACAGATACGCAGTATTTT
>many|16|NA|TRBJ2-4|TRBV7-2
CASSLYGTLAKNIQYF
TGTGCCAGCAGCTTATACGGGACCCTAGCCAAAAACATTCAGTACTTC
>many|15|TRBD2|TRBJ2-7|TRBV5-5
CASSLELAGAYEQYF
TGTGCCAGCAGCTTGGAACTAGCGGGAGCCTACGAGCAGTACTTC
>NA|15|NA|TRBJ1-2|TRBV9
CSSSVEVRGQYGYTF
TGTTCCAGCAGCGTAGAAGTTCGGGGGCAATATGGCTACACCTTC
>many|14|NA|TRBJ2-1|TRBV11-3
CASSLTADHNEQFF
TGTGCCAGCAGCTTAACCGCGGACCACAATGAGCAGTTCTTC
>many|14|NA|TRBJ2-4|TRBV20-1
CSASYGNAKNIQYF
TGCAGTGCTAGCTACGGGAACGCAAAAAACATTCAGTACTTC
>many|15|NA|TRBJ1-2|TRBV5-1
CASSLAEFPNYGYTF
TGCGCCAGCAGCTTGGCCGAGTTCCCGAACTATGGCTACACCTTC
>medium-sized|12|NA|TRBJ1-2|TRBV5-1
CASSLGGYGYTF
TGCGCCAGCAGCTTGGGAGGCTATGGCTACACCTTC
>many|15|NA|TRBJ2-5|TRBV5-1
CASSLAVQRQETQYF
TGCGCCAGCAGCTTGGCCGTACAGCGCCAAGAGACCCAGTACTTC
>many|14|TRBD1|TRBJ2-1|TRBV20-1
CSATPGQGLNEQFF
TGCAGTGCTACTCCGGGACAGGGATTAAATGAGCAGTTCTTC
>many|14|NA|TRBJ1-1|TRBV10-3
CATRDTQTNTEAFF
TGTGCCACCCGGGACACACAGACGAACACTGAAGCTTTCTTT
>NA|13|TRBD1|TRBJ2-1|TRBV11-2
CASSLAGGNEQFF
TGTGCCAGCAGCTTAGCAGGGGGCAATGAGCAGTTCTTC
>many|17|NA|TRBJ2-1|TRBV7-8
CASSLVPSPGWGNEQFF
TGTGCCAGCAGCTTAGTTCCGTCCCCAGGCTGGGGGAATGAGCAGTTCTTC
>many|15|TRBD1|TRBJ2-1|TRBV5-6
CASSLQGQGRNEQFF
TGTGCCAGCAGCTTGCAGGGACAGGGTAGGAATGAGCAGTTCTTC
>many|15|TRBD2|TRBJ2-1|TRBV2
CASSEGTSQYNEQFF
TGTGCCAGCAGTGAAGGGACTAGCCAATACAATGAGCAGTTCTTC
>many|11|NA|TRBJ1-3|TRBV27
CASSSGNTIYF
TGTGCCAGCAGTTCTGGAAACACCATATATTTT
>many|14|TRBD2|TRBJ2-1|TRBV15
CATRRGGYYNEQFF
TGTGCCACACGGCGGGGGGGGTACTACAATGAGCAGTTCTTC